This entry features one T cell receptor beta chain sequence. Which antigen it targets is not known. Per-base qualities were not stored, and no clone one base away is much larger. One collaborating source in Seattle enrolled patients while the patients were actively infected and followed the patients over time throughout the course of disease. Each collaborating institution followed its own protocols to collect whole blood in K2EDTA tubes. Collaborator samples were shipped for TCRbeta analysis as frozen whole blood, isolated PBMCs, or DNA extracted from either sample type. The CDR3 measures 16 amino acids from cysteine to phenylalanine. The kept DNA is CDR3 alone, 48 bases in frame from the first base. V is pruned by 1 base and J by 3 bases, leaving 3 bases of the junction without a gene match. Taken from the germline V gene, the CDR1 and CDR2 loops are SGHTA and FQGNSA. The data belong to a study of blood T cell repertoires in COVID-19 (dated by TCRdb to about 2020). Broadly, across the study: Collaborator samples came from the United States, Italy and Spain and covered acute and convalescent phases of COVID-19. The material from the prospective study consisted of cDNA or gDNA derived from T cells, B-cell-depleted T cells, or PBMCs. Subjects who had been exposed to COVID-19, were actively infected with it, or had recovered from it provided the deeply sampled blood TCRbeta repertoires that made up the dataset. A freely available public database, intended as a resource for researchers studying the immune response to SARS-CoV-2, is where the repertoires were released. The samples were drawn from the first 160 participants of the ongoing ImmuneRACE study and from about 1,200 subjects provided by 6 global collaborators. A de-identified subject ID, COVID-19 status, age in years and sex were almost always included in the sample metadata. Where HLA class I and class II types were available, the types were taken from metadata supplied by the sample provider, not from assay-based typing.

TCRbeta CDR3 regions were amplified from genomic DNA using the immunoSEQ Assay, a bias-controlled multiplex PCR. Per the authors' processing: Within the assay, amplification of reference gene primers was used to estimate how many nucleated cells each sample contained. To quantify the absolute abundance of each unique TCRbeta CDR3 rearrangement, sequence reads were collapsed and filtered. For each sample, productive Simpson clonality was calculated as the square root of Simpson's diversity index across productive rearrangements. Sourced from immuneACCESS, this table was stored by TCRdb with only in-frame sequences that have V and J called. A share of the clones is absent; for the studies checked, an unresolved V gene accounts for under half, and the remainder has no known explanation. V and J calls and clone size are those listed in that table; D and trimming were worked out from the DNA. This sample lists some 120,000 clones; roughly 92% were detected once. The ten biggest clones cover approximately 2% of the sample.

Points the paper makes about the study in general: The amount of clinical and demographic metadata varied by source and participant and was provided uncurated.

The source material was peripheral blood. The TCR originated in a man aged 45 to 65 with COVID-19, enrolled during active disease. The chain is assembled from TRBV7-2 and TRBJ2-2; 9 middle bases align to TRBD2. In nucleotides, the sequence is TGTGCCAGCAGCTTAGTAGCGGGAGAGGACACCGGGGAGCTGTTTTTT. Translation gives CASSLVAGEDTGELFF.